The source of this TCR beta chain is a study of T cell changes during pregnancy in multiple sclerosis. Only one count was recorded for this clone. Only in-frame clones appear in the TCRdb table, and some are missing; sequencing was by immunoSEQ multiplex PCR. This table has under 25,000 clones, just over 85% appearing once. The sequencing here drew on CD8+ T cells from peripheral blood mononuclear cells, taken in the first trimester of pregnancy. The TCR originated in a female donor in good health, enrolled as a control in a pregnancy study.

The CDR3 spells CASTATGGYNSPLHF. CDR3 bases: TGTGCCAGCACCGCGACAGGGGGCTATAATTCACCCCTCCACTTT. The genes are TRBV27 and TRBJ1-6; 9 bases line up with TRBD1. V shed 7 bases and J 3 bases; nucleotides not matched to a gene: 4. Germline V CDR1 and CDR2: MNHEY, SMNVEV (reference sequence). This CDR3 has 15 residues.